Below, 7 T cell receptor beta chains from the same sample are listed, as sequenced in a study of blood T cell repertoires in COVID-19. Produced via immunoSEQ multiplex PCR; TCRdb's table is partial and in-frame only. The top ten clones hold approximately 40% of a sample with 150,000 or so clones, over 70% of them seen once. Sequenced sample: peripheral blood. These receptors were taken from a human donor in a cohort sampled during active COVID-19.

The chain employs TRBV18 and TRBJ2-3; 10 bases line up with TRBD1. Germline V gives CDR1 KGHSH, CDR2 LQKENI. J was trimmed by 3 bases and V by 3 bases; bases with no gene match: 6. The CDR3 spans 16 residues. CDR3 sequence reads: CASSPKTGGRTDTQYF. CDR3 sequence (DNA): TGTGCCAGCTCACCCAAGACAGGGGGCCGAACAGATACGCAGTATTTT.

The chain links TRBV19 to TRBJ1-3; TRBD1 might be the D (5 bases). CDR3 length: 13 residues. V was trimmed by 9 bases and J by 0 bases, leaving 9 bases between them. Germline loops: CDR1 LNHDA, CDR2 SQIVND (reference sequence). CDR3 bases: TGTGCCAGCCGGGGGTCCTCTGGAAACACCATATATTTT. Protein: CASRGSSGNTIYF.

The rearrangement joins TRBV18 to TRBJ1-2; D is undetermined. Germline loops: CDR1 KGHSH, CDR2 LQKENI. This CDR3 contains 14 residues. The V end was cut by 3 bases, the J end by 7 bases, with 15 bases between. CDR3 bases: TGTGCCAGCTCACCGGAGAGGGCAGGAAGTGGCTACACCTTC. Its protein product is CASSPERAGSGYTF.

The chain employs TRBV6-2 or TRBV6-3 and TRBJ2-4; TRBD2 might be the D (5 bases). The V gene lost 6 bases and the J gene lost 0 bases, with 21 bases spanning the gap. Looked up from germline, CDR1 is MNHEY and CDR2 is SVGEGT. CDR3 size: 18 residues. The DNA for the CDR3 is TGTGCCAGCAGCCCCGCGGAGGAGCGTTTCTTAGCCAAAAACATTCAGTACTTC. It codes for CASSPAEERFLAKNIQYF.

The chain employs TRBV21-1 and TRBJ2-1; TRBD1 was called by the table and not checked on the DNA. TRBV21-1 is reported as a pseudogene. The CDR3 covers 15 residues. As DNA, the CDR3 is TGTGCCAGCCCTTCGCTGACAGCTACCTACAATGAGCAGTTCTTC. Its protein is CASPSLTATYNEQFF.

V is TRBV10-3 and J is TRBJ2-7; maybe TRBD2 (5 bases). Between the trimmed V and J ends, which lost 1 base and 7 bases, there was a span of 11 bases. Germline V gene sequence: CDR1 ENHRY, CDR2 SYGVKD. The CDR3 covers 13 residues. CDR3 nucleotides: TGTGCCATCAGTGAGTGGGAGATGAGGGAGCAGTACGTC. Protein: CAISEWEMREQYV.

The V and J genes are TRBV7-9 and TRBJ1-1; 7 bases line up with TRBD1. Germline lookup yields CDR1 SEHNR and CDR2 FQNEAQ (reference sequence). CDR3 length: 15 amino acids. Trimming at V came to 2 bases and at J to 0 bases, leaving 3 bases not matched to a gene. In nucleotides, the CDR3 is TGTGCCAGCAGCTTAAAGGGGGCCATGAACACTGAAGCTTTCTTT. Its translation: CASSLKGAMNTEAFF.